The rows below give T cell receptor beta chains drawn from one sample of a study of graft-versus-host responses after intestinal transplantation. Only in-frame clones appear in the TCRdb table, and some are missing; sequencing was by immunoSEQ multiplex PCR. The repertoire consists of 13,000 to 15,000 clones, with 55% to 75% occurring once and the leading ten covering approximately 23%. The sequences come from ileum tissue, collected around 690 days after intestinal transplantation. Source of these receptors: a human patient who received an intestinal transplant, so some T cells may come from the graft donor. The CDR3 runs from the conserved cysteine through the conserved F or W. The order of the fields is V gene, J gene, D gene, clone size, CDR3 protein, CDR3 DNA. The D gene is left open where the match is weak. Clone size, where shown, is once, few, many, or a class for clones that have expanded.

>TRBV6-4|TRBJ1-2|TRBD1|few
CASSDSADRGQEGYTF
TGTGCCAGCAGTGACTCGGCGGACAGGGGGCAGGAAGGCTACACCTTC
>TRBV7-3|TRBJ2-1|TRBD1|NA
CASSLRGRGDEQFF
TGTGCCAGCAGCTTGAGGGGGCGAGGGGATGAGCAGTTCTTC
>TRBV28|TRBJ2-1|NA|few
CASREWTVNEQFF
TGTGCCAGCAGGGAATGGACAGTCAATGAGCAGTTCTTC
>TRBV27|TRBJ2-2|NA|NA
CASSYIPGPNTGELFF
TGTGCCAGCAGTTATATCCCCGGGCCGAACACCGGGGAGCTGTTTTTT
>TRBV6-6|TRBJ1-6|TRBD1|NA
CASSYWDRYSPLHF
TGTGCCAGCAGTTATTGGGACAGGTATTCACCCCTCCACTTT
>TRBV6-6|TRBJ1-1|NA|NA
CASSYRRGVSTEAFF
TGTGCCAGCAGTTACCGCAGAGGGGTGAGCACTGAAGCTTTCTTT
>TRBV1|TRBJ2-5|NA|NA
CTSRQVTSGQETQYF
TGCACCAGCAGACAAGTAACTAGCGGCCAAGAGACCCAGTACTTC
>TRBV18|TRBJ1-1|TRBD1|NA
CASSPRTGGNTEAFF
TGTGCCAGCTCTCCTCGGACAGGGGGGAACACTGAAGCTTTCTTT
>TRBV2|TRBJ2-6|NA|few
CASRETVSSGANVLTF
TGTGCCAGCAGGGAGACAGTGAGCTCTGGGGCCAACGTCCTGACTTTC
>TRBV11-3|TRBJ2-2|NA|NA
CASSLAGDGTGELFF
TGTGCCAGCAGCTTAGCAGGGGACGGCACCGGGGAGCTGTTTTTT
>TRBV13|TRBJ1-1|NA|large
CASSTTENTEAFF
TGTGCCAGCAGCACCACAGAGAACACTGAAGCTTTCTTT
>TRBV2|TRBJ2-7|TRBD2|once
CASHLASGYEQYF
TGTGCCAGTCATCTAGCTAGCGGCTACGAGCAGTACTTC
>TRBV28|TRBJ2-6|NA|NA
CASRGADSGANVLTF
TGTGCCAGCAGAGGGGCTGACTCTGGGGCCAACGTCCTGACTTTC
>TRBV4-3|TRBJ1-5|TRBD1|NA
CASSQEGRGNQPQHF
TGCGCCAGCAGCCAAGAGGGCAGGGGGAATCAGCCCCAGCATTTT
>TRBV6-5|TRBJ2-5|TRBD1|NA
CASRGTGRETQYF
TGTGCCAGCAGGGGGACAGGACGGGAGACCCAGTACTTC
>TRBV6-1|TRBJ2-2|NA|few
CASSGAELFF
TGTGCCAGCAGTGGGGCGGAGCTGTTTTTT
>TRBV4-3|TRBJ2-1|NA|NA
CASSQGGRGYNEQFF
TGCGCCAGCAGCCAGGGAGGTAGGGGCTACAATGAGCAGTTCTTC
>TRBV28|TRBJ2-7|TRBD1|NA
CASRGQGDTYEQYF
TGTGCCAGCAGGGGACAGGGGGACACCTACGAGCAGTACTTC
>TRBV9|TRBJ2-3|TRBD2|NA
CASSVGPVTGGRGFGRTDTQYF
TGTGCCAGCAGCGTAGGGCCAGTGACGGGCGGGAGAGGGTTCGGCCGCACAGATACGCAGTATTTT
>TRBV28|TRBJ2-7|NA|NA
CASSLGPGAPYF
TGTGCCAGCAGTTTAGGTCCGGGGGCGCCGTACTTC
>TRBV5-6|TRBJ2-1|NA|NA
CASSFGQGWGDEQFF
TGTGCCAGCAGCTTCGGCCAGGGATGGGGCGATGAGCAGTTCTTC
>TRBV5-4|TRBJ1-1|TRBD1|NA
CASSFGQEFLNTEAFF
TGTGCCAGCAGCTTTGGACAGGAGTTTCTGAACACTGAAGCTTTCTTT
>TRBV6-1|TRBJ1-2|NA|once
CASTAAYGYTF
TGTGCCAGCACGGCAGCTTATGGCTACACCTTC
>TRBV6-5|TRBJ2-3|TRBD1|once
CASSYRGQGIDTQYF
TGTGCCAGCAGTTACCGGGGACAGGGGATAGATACGCAGTATTTT
>TRBV18|TRBJ2-7|TRBD1|once
CASSPTGITYEQYF
TGTGCCAGCTCACCGACAGGGATAACCTACGAGCAGTACTTC
>TRBV11-2|TRBJ1-3|NA|NA
CASSSHWGSGGNTIYF
TGTGCCAGCAGCTCACACTGGGGGAGCGGTGGAAACACCATATATTTT
>TRBV5-1|TRBJ1-6|NA|NA
CASKRTDYSPLHF
TGCGCCAGCAAGCGGACAGATTATTCACCCCTCCACTTT
>TRBV6-5|TRBJ2-7|TRBD1|few
CASSLNRGAPYEQYF
TGTGCCAGCAGTTTGAACAGGGGGGCCCCTTACGAGCAGTACTTC
>TRBV29-1|TRBJ1-1|NA|few
CSVDRGTEAFF
TGCAGCGTTGACAGGGGCACTGAAGCTTTCTTT
>TRBV5-7|TRBJ2-2|TRBD2|NA
CASSLEGLAYTGELFF
TGTGCCAGCAGCTTGGAGGGACTAGCGTACACCGGGGAGCTGTTTTTT
>TRBV4-3|TRBJ1-1|TRBD1|once
CASSHPGGTWNTEAFF
TGCGCCAGCAGCCACCCAGGGGGCACTTGGAACACTGAAGCTTTCTTT
>TRBV5-8|TRBJ1-5|NA|NA
CASSSPPGTLVDSNQPQHF
TGTGCCAGCAGCTCCCCTCCCGGGACACTCGTAGATAGCAATCAGCCCCAGCATTTT
>TRBV6-4|TRBJ1-1|NA|few
CASSRKQGLFEAFF
TGTGCCAGCAGTCGAAAACAGGGTTTATTTGAAGCTTTCTTT
>TRBV28|TRBJ2-7|NA|NA
CASSFPGSYEQYF
TGTGCCAGCAGTTTCCCGGGTAGCTACGAGCAGTACTTC
>TRBV5-4|TRBJ1-6|TRBD1|NA
CASSLEAGGNSPLHF
TGTGCCAGCAGCTTGGAGGCAGGGGGCAATTCACCCCTCCACTTT
>TRBV7-4|TRBJ2-7|NA|NA
CASSLAAPGQQIPYEQYF
TGTGCCAGCAGCTTAGCCGCCCCGGGACAACAAATCCCATACGAGCAGTACTTC
>TRBV6-6|TRBJ2-1|TRBD1|NA
CASSNRDRGPNEQFF
TGTGCCAGCAGTAACCGGGACAGGGGACCCAATGAGCAGTTCTTC
>TRBV29-1|TRBJ2-5|TRBD1|NA
CSVVWVGGGETQYF
TGCAGCGTTGTCTGGGTAGGGGGCGGTGAGACCCAGTACTTC
>TRBV19|TRBJ2-3|TRBD2|NA
CASNPGTSETDTQYF
TGTGCCAGTAACCCCGGGACTAGCGAGACAGATACGCAGTATTTT
>TRBV6-5|TRBJ2-4|NA|NA
CASRGTGWANIQYF
TGTGCCAGCAGGGGAACAGGGTGGGCGAACATTCAGTACTTC
>TRBV6-5|TRBJ2-7|TRBD2|NA
CASSYSLAGAPYEQYF
TGTGCCAGCAGTTACTCTCTAGCGGGAGCCCCCTACGAGCAGTACTTC
>TRBV7-9|TRBJ2-5|NA|NA
CASSLSIETQYF
TGTGCCAGCAGCTTATCGATAGAGACCCAGTACTTC
>TRBV18|TRBJ1-5|NA|few
CASSPPGILNQPQHF
TGTGCCAGCTCACCACCCGGCATCCTAAATCAGCCCCAGCATTTT
>TRBV7-2|TRBJ2-6|TRBD1|NA
CASSWTGYPGANVLTF
TGTGCCAGCAGCTGGACAGGGTACCCTGGGGCCAACGTCCTGACTTTC
>TRBV19|TRBJ2-3|NA|NA
CASSIQGTDTQYF
TGTGCCAGTAGTATACAGGGCACAGATACGCAGTATTTT
>TRBV30|TRBJ1-3|NA|NA
CAWTVFGNTIYF
TGTGCCTGGACAGTTTTTGGAAACACCATATATTTT
>TRBV19|TRBJ1-1|NA|once
CASRNRATEAFF
TGTGCCAGTAGGAACAGGGCCACTGAAGCTTTCTTT
>TRBV5-1|TRBJ1-6|NA|NA
CASSFVGGPNSPLHF
TGCGCCAGCAGCTTCGTGGGGGGCCCTAATTCACCCCTCCACTTT